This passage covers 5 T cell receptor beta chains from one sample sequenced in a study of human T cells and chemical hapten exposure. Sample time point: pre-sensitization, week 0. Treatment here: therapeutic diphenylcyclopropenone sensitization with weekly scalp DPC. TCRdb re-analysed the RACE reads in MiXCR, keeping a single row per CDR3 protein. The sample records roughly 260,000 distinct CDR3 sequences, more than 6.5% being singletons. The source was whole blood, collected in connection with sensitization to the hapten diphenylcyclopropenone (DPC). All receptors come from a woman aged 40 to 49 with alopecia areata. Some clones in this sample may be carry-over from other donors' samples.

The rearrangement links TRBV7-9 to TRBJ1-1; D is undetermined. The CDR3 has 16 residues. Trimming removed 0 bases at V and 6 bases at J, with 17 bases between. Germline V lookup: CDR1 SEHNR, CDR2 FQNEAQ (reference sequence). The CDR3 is CASSLAWEGRSPEAFF. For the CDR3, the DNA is TGTGCCAGCAGCTTAGCCTGGGAGGGTAGGAGCCCTGAAGCTTTCTTT.

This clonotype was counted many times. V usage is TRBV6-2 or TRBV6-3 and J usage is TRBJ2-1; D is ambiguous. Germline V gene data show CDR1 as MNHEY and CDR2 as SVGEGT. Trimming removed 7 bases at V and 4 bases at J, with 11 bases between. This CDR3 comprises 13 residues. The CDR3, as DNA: TGTGCCAGCACCGACCCACCTTACAATGAGCAGTTCTTC. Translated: CASTDPPYNEQFF.

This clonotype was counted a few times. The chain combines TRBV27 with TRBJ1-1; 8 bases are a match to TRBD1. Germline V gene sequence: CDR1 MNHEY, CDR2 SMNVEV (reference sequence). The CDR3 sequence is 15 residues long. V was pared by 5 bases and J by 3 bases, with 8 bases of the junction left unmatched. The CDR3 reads CASSLGQGWDTEAFF. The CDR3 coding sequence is TGTGCCAGCAGTCTCGGACAGGGATGGGACACTGAAGCTTTCTTT.

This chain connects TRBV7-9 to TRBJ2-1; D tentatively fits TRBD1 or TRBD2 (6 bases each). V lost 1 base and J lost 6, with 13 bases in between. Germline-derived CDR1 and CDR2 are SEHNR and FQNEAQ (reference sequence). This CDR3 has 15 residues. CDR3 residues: CASSLGGAPRNEQFF. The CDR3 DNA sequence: TGTGCCAGCAGCTTAGGGGGGGCGCCCCGCAATGAGCAGTTCTTC.

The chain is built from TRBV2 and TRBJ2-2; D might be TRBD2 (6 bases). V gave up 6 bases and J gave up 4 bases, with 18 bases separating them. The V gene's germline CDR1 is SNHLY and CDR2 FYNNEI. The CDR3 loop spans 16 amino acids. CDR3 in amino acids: CASRRGTDSGTGELFF. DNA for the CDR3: TGTGCCAGCAGGCGGGGAACGGATTCGGGCACCGGGGAGCTGTTTTTT.